The 21 T cell receptor beta chains below come from one sample, sequenced in a study of technical replicates of blood from a handful of donors. Profiled with immunoSEQ multiplex PCR; TCRdb holds only in-frame clones, not every one. The data contain 80,000 to 100,000 clones, approximately 96% of them singletons. Material for sequencing was T cells isolated from PBMCs. The source of these receptors is a human donor in good health.

The J gene is TRBJ2-3, the V gene TRBV7-9, with D maybe TRBD2 (6 bases). CDR1 and CDR2 (germline): SEHNR, FQNEAQ (reference sequence). This CDR3 contains 14 residues. V lost 4 bases, J lost 4 bases, and 12 bases lay in between. As DNA, the CDR3 is TGTGCCAGCAGCTCGTGGAGGGCCGCAGATACGCAGTATTTT. Translating it yields CASSSWRAADTQYF.

The chain is built from TRBV12-5 and TRBJ1-1; 7 positions match TRBD1. The CDR3 has 13 residues. V dropped 2 bases and J dropped 4; count of bases not matched to a gene: 1. Germline CDR1 and CDR2: LGHNT and FRNRAP. In DNA, the CDR3 is TGTGCTAGTGGTTTGAACAGGGGCACTGAAGCTTTCTTT. It yields the protein CASGLNRGTEAFF.

The J gene is TRBJ2-3, the V gene TRBV7-3; D perhaps matches TRBD2 (6 bases). The germline V gene has CDR1 SGHTA and CDR2 FQGTGA. The CDR3 sequence is 16 residues long. V shed 5 bases and J shed 3 bases, with 18 bases lying between them. The CDR3 sequence is CASSPLASVGTDTQYF. CDR3 sequence (DNA): TGTGCCAGCAGCCCCCTAGCGAGCGTGGGTACAGATACGCAGTATTTT.

The chain is built from TRBV29-1 and TRBJ2-5; TRBD2 matches at 7 bases. CDR1 SQVTM and CDR2 ANQGSEA come from the germline V gene. V was clipped by 0 bases and J by 5 bases; unmatched bases: 6. There are 14 residues in the CDR3. The CDR3: CSVEEAGWDETQYF. CDR3 nucleotides: TGCAGCGTTGAAGAAGCGGGATGGGATGAGACCCAGTACTTC.

About this clone itself: Other DNA sequences in this sample translate to the same CDR3. The chain employs TRBV18 and TRBJ2-7; D may be TRBD2 (6 bases). The CDR3 runs 14 residues. V lost 3 bases, J lost 2 bases, and 11 bases lay in between. CDR1 is KGHSH, CDR2 LQKENI, per germline. CDR3 residues: CASSPGTGTYEQYF. For the CDR3, the DNA is TGTGCCAGCTCACCTGGGACTGGAACCTACGAGCAGTACTTC.

V and J are TRBV9 and TRBJ2-1, with 11 bases lining up with TRBD2. The junction had 3 bases not matched to a gene; V was cut back by 4 bases and J by 3 bases. The V gene's germline CDR1 is SGDLS and CDR2 YYNGEE. The CDR3 runs to 15 residues. The CDR3, as DNA: TGTGCCAGCAGCCCCCTAGCGGGAGGCTACAATGAGCAGTTCTTC. Protein product: CASSPLAGGYNEQFF. Full variable domain (outside the CDR3, taken from reference TRBV9 and TRBJ2-1): DSGVTQTPKHLITATGQRVTLRCSPRSGDLSVYWYQQSLDQGLQFLIQYYNGEERAKGNILERFSAQQFPDLHSELNLSSLELGDSALYFCASSPLAGGYNEQFFGPGTRLTVL.

The chain recombines TRBV2 with TRBJ2-4; no definite D call. Per the germline V gene, CDR1 is SNHLY and CDR2 is FYNNEI. The CDR3 runs 16 residues. V lost 3 bases and J lost 0, with 12 bases in between. CDR3 nucleotide sequence: TGTGCCAGCAGTGACCAGACTCTTCTAGCCAAAAACATTCAGTACTTC. This encodes CASSDQTLLAKNIQYF.

The chain joins TRBV7-2 to TRBJ2-7; D gene uncertain. Trimming took off 3 bases at V and 1 base at J, with 13 bases between the two ends. CDR3 length: 15 residues. CDR1 is SGHTA, CDR2 FQGNSA, per germline. The CDR3 region is CASSFARSLSYEQYF. CDR3 nucleotide sequence: TGTGCCAGCAGCTTCGCTAGGAGTTTATCCTACGAGCAGTACTTC. Using reference TRBV7-2 and TRBJ2-7 for the parts outside the CDR3, the full variable domain is GAGVSQSPSNKVTEKGKDVELRCDPISGHTALYWYRQSLGQGLEFLIYFQGNSAPDKSGLPSDRFSAERTGGSVSTLTIQRTQQEDSAVYLCASSFARSLSYEQYFGPGTRLTVT.

The chain couples TRBV5-1 to TRBJ2-7; TRBD2 aligns across 11 bases. Germline V gives CDR1 SGHRS, CDR2 YFSETQ. The V and J ends lost 5 bases and 6 bases, in that order; junction bases with no gene match: 4. This CDR3 has 13 amino acids. The CDR3 sequence is CASRAGTSGEQYF. DNA for the CDR3: TGCGCCAGCAGGGCCGGGACTAGCGGCGAGCAGTACTTC.

A single count supports this clone. V usage is TRBV5-6 and J usage is TRBJ1-1; D might be TRBD1 (6 bases). Trimming stripped 4 bases from V and 0 bases from J, with 16 bases between. This CDR3 region has 16 residues. The V gene's germline CDR1 is SGHDT and CDR2 YYEEEE. The DNA of the CDR3 is TGTGCCAGCAGCGCATCCGGGACACTCATGAACACTGAAGCTTTCTTT. Translated, it gives CASSASGTLMNTEAFF.

CDR3 coding DNA: TGTGCCTGGGCAGACTACTACTCCGGTGAGCAGTTCTTC. This gives the protein CAWADYYSGEQFF. V usage is TRBV30 and J usage is TRBJ2-1; maybe TRBD2 (5 bases). With 5 bases removed from V and 9 bases from J, the gap between germline ends came to 17 bases. Germline CDR1 and CDR2: GTSNPN and SVGIG (reference sequence). The CDR3 totals 13 residues. The full variable domain, its missing parts supplied by reference TRBV30 and TRBJ2-1, is SQTIHQWPATLVQPVGSPLSLECTVEGTSNPNLYWYRQAAGRGLQLLFYSVGIGQISSEVPQNLSASRPQDRQFILSSKKLLLSDSGFYLCAWADYYSGEQFFGPGTRLTVL.

This clone was seen just once. The rearrangement joins TRBV9 to TRBJ2-2; D remains ambiguous. CDR3 length: 15 amino acids. V lost 0 bases to trimming and J lost 4 bases, with 10 bases between them. Germline CDR1 SGDLS, CDR2 YYNGEE. The CDR3 DNA follows: TGTGCCAGCAGCGTAGAAAGAACAGCCACCGGGGAGCTGTTTTTT. Translation gives CASSVERTATGELFF.

The V and J genes are TRBV7-2 and TRBJ2-3; the D gene is possibly TRBD1 (6 bases). The CDR3 is made up of 16 amino acids. The germline V gene has CDR1 SGHTA and CDR2 FQGNSA. Trimming pared 3 bases from V and 0 bases from J, leaving 13 bases between. The CDR3 DNA is TGTGCCAGCAGCTTTGGACCGGGACAAAGCACAGATACGCAGTATTTT. It translates to CASSFGPGQSTDTQYF.

This chain joins TRBV27 and TRBJ2-1; 9 nucleotides agree with TRBD1. With V trimmed by 7 bases and J by 5 bases, 6 bases remained unmatched. The CDR3 runs 14 residues. Germline CDR1 is MNHEY and CDR2 is SMNVEV (reference sequence). CDR3 protein: CASTPGTGNNEQFF. For the CDR3, the DNA is TGTGCCAGCACCCCCGGGACAGGGAACAATGAGCAGTTCTTC.

The rearrangement joins TRBV27 to TRBJ1-2; 8 bases are shared with TRBD1. V dropped 6 bases and J dropped 3; count of bases not matched to a gene: 9. This CDR3 has 15 residues. In germline, CDR1 is MNHEY, CDR2 SMNVEV (reference sequence). In nucleotides, the CDR3 is TGTGCCAGCAGGAAGGACAGGGTAATGGACTATGGCTACACCTTC. Translated: CASRKDRVMDYGYTF.

This clone was recorded once. This chain uses TRBV30 with TRBJ1-1; D might be TRBD1 (5 bases). Germline CDR1 and CDR2: GTSNPN and SVGIG (reference sequence). The CDR3 extends over 11 amino acids. CDR3 sequence: CASSGGAEAFF. Written as DNA, the CDR3 is TGTGCGTCGAGTGGGGGGGCTGAAGCTTTCTTT.

The chain uses TRBV4-3 and TRBJ2-3; 8 positions agree with TRBD2. V was pared by 3 bases and J by 2 bases, with 10 bases of the junction left unmatched. Germline V gene lookup returns CDR1 LGHNA and CDR2 YSLEER. There are 17 residues in the CDR3. CDR3 region: CASSQPGLGSPTDTQYF. The CDR3 DNA sequence: TGCGCCAGCAGCCAGCCGGGACTAGGAAGTCCCACAGATACGCAGTATTTT.

The V gene is TRBV20-1, the J gene TRBJ2-7; possible D gene TRBD1, 6 bases. Germline CDR1 reads DFQATT; CDR2 reads SNEGSKA (reference sequence). Trimming left V 5 bases short and J 7 bases short, with 12 bases between. The CDR3 consists of 11 residues. The CDR3 region is CSAPQGMEQYF. CDR3 sequence (DNA): TGCAGTGCTCCACAGGGTATGGAGCAGTACTTC.

CDR3 coding DNA: TGTGCCAGTGGGACAGGGCCAACTAATGAAAAACTGTTTTTT. Amino acid sequence: CASGTGPTNEKLFF. The chain combines TRBV19 with TRBJ1-4, with TRBD1 identical over 9 bases. V lost 8 bases to trimming and J lost 0 bases; unmatched junction nucleotides: 1. CDR3 length equals 14 residues. Germline V gene lookup returns CDR1 LNHDA and CDR2 SQIVND (reference sequence).

The V call is TRBV6-6, the J call TRBJ1-2, with TRBD1 matching over 7 bases. In germline, CDR1 is MNHNY, CDR2 SVGAGI (reference sequence). The CDR3 consists of 15 residues. V dropped 3 bases and J dropped 0; count of bases not matched to a gene: 4. This chain's CDR3 is CASSYDRDTNYGYTF. For the CDR3, the DNA is TGTGCCAGCAGTTATGACAGGGACACTAACTATGGCTACACCTTC.

V is TRBV7-9 and J is TRBJ2-3; D is possibly TRBD2 (5 bases). CDR3 length: 15 residues. Trimming shortened V by 5 bases and J by 0 bases, and 12 bases separated the two germline ends. The germline V gene has CDR1 SEHNR and CDR2 FQNEAQ (reference sequence). The CDR3 sequence: CASSGSPISTDTQYF. As DNA, the CDR3 is TGTGCCAGCAGCGGGAGCCCGATTAGCACAGATACGCAGTATTTT.